This T cell receptor beta chain was sequenced in a study of blood T cell repertoires in COVID-19. Under the authors' procedure: Reference gene primer amplification gave nucleated cell count estimates. Method: immunoSEQ multiplex PCR; TCRdb's copy keeps in-frame clones and lacks some. The V and J calls and the clone size are those of that table, but D and trimming were determined from the DNA. The data show approximately 450,000 clones, 75% to 90% seen once. With respect to this clone: Other DNA sequences in the same sample also yield this CDR3.

This CDR3 spans 13 amino acids. The trim removed 0 bases at V and 7 bases at J, leaving 0 bases unmatched. Germline CDR1 and CDR2: ENHRY and SYGVKD. The study recruited people aged 18 to 89 years across around 23 US areas. The chain employs TRBV10-3 and TRBJ1-5, with 7 positions matching TRBD1. This TCR was recovered from a man aged 25-45 years who had recovered from COVID-19. Sequenced sample: PBMCs or T cells enriched from blood (not recorded which). In DNA, the CDR3 is TGTGCCATCAGTGAGTCAGGGGGCCAGCCCCAGCATTTT. Amino acids: CAISESGGQPQHF.